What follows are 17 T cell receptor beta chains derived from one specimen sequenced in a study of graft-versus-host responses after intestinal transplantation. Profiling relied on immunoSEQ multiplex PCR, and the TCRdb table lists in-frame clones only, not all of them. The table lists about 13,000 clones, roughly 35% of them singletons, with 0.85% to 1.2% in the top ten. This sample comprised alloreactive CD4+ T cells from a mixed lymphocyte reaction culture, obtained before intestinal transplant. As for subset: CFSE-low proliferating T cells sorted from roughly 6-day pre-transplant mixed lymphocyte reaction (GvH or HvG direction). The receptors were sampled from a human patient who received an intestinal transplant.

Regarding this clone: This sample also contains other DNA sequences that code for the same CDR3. The DNA of the CDR3 is TGTGCCATCTCTCAGATGGGACTAGCGGCGACCTACGAGCAGTACTTC. This gives the protein CAISQMGLAATYEQYF. The V call is TRBV10-3, the J call TRBJ2-7, with 11 bases fitting TRBD2. The V segment lost 8 bases and the J segment 2 bases; nucleotides outside the gene matches: 11. Germline assignment: CDR1 ENHRY and CDR2 SYGVKD. CDR3 length equals 16 residues.

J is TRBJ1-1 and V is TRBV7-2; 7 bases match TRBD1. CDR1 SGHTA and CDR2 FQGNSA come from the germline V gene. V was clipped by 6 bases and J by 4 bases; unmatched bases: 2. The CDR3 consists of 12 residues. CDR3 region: CASSRQGTEAFF. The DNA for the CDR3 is TGTGCCAGCAGTCGACAGGGCACTGAAGCTTTCTTT. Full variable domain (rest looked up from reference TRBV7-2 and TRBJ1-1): GAGVSQSPSNKVTEKGKDVELRCDPISGHTALYWYRQSLGQGLEFLIYFQGNSAPDKSGLPSDRFSAERTGGSVSTLTIQRTQQEDSAVYLCASSRQGTEAFFGQGTRLTVV.

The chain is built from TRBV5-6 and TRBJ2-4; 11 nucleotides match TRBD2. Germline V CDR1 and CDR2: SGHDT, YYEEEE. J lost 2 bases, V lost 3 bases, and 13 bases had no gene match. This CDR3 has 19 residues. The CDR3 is CASSSPIAGGPLPKNIQYF. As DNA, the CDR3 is TGTGCCAGCAGCTCTCCCATAGCGGGGGGGCCGCTACCCAAAAACATTCAGTACTTC.

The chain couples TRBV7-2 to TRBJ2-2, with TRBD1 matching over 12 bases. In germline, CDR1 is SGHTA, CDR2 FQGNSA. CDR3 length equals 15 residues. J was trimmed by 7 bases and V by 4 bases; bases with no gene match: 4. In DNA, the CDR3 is TGTGCCAGCAGCTCCGGGACAGGGGGCCTCGGGGAGCTGTTTTTT. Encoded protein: CASSSGTGGLGELFF.

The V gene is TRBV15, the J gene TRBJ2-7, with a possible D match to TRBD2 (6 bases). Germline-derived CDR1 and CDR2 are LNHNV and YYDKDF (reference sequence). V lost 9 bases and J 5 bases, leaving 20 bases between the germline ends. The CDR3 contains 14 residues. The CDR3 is CATSPLGGIDEQYF. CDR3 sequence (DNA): TGTGCCACTAGCCCATTGGGGGGAATCGACGAGCAGTACTTC.

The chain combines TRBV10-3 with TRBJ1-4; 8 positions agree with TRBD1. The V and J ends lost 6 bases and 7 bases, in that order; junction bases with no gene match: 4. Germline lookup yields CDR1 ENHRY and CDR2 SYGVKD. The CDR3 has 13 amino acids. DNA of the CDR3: TGTGCCATCAGGGACAGGGTTGTTGAAAAACTGTTTTTT. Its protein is CAIRDRVVEKLFF.

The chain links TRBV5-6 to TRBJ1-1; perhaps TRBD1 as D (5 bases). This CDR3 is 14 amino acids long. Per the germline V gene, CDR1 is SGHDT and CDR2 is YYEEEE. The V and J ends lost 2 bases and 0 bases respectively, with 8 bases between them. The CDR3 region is CASSLLTVNTEAFF. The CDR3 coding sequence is TGTGCCAGCAGCTTACTGACAGTGAACACTGAAGCTTTCTTT.

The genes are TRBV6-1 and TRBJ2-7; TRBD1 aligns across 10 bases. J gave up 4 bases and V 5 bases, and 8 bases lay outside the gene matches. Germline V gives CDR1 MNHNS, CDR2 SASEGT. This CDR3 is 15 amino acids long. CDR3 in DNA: TGTGCCAGCAGTTCGGTAGGACAGGGGGTGTACGAGCAGTACTTC. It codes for CASSSVGQGVYEQYF.

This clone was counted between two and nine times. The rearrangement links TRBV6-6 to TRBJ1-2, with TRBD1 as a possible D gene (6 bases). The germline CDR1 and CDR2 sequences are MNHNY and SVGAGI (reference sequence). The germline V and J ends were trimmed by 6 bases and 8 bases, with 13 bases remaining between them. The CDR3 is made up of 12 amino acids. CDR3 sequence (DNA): TGTGCCAGCAGCAACACAGGGTGGGGCTACACCTTC. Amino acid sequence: CASSNTGWGYTF.

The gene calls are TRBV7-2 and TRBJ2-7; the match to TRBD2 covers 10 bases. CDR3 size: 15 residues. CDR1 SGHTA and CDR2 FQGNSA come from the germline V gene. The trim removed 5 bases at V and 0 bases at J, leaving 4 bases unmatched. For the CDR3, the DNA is TGTGCCAGCAGCCTGACTAGCGGGCCCTCCTACGAGCAGTACTTC. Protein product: CASSLTSGPSYEQYF.

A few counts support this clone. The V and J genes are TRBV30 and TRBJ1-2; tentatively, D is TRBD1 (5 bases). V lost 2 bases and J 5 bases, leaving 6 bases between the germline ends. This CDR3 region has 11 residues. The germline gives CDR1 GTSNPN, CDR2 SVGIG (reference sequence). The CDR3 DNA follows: TGTGCCTGGAGTCCAGGGTATGGCTACACCTTC. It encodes CAWSPGYGYTF.

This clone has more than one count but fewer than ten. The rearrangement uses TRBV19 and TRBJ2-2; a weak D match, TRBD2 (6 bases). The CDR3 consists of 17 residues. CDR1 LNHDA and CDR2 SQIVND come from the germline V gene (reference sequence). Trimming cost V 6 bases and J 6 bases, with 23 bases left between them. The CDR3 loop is CASRRRRGSERAGELFF. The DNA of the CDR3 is TGTGCCAGTAGGAGACGTCGCGGGTCGGAGCGGGCCGGGGAGCTGTTTTTT.

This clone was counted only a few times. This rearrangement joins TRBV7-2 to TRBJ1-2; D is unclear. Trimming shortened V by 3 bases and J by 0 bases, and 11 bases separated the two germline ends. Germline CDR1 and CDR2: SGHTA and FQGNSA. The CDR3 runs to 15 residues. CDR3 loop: CASSFRVDPNYGYTF. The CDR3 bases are TGTGCCAGCAGCTTCCGCGTAGATCCTAACTATGGCTACACCTTC.

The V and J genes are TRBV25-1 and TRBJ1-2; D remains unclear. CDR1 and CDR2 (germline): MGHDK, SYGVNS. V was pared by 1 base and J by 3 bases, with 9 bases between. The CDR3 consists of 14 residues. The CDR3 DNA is TGTGCCAGCAGTGAATCTTCCAGGTACTATGGCTACACCTTC. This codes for CASSESSRYYGYTF.

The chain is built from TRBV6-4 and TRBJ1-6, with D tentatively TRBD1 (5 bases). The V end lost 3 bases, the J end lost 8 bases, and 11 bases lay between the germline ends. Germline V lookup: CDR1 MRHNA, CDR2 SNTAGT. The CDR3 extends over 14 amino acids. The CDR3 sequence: CASSERGQDSPLHF. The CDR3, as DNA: TGTGCCAGCAGTGAAAGGGGTCAGGATTCACCCCTCCACTTT.

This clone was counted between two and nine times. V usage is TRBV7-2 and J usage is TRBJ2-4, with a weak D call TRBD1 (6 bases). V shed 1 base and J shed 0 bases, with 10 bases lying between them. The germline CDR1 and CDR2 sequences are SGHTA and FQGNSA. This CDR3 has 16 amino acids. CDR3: CASSLVQGLAKNIQYF. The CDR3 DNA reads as TGTGCCAGCAGCTTAGTTCAGGGGCTAGCCAAAAACATTCAGTACTTC.

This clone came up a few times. In DNA form, the CDR3 reads TGTGCCAGCTCACCGTTGCAGGGAGGTACTGAAGCTTTCTTT. Protein sequence: CASSPLQGGTEAFF. The chain uses TRBV18 and TRBJ1-1; maybe TRBD1 (5 bases). The CDR3 is made up of 14 amino acids. Germline V gene sequence: CDR1 KGHSH, CDR2 LQKENI. V lost 3 bases and J lost 5, with 13 bases in between.